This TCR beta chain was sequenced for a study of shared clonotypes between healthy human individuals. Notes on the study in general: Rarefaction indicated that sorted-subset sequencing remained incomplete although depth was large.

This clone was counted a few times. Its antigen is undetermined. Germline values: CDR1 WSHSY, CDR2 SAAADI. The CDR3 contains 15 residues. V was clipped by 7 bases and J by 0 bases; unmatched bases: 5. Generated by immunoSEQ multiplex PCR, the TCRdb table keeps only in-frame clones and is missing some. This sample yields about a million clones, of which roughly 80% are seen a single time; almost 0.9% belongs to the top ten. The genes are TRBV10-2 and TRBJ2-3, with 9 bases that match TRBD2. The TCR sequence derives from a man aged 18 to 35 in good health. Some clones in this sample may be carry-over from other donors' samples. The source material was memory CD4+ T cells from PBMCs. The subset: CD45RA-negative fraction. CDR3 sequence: CASTLTSGSTDTQYF. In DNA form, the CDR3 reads TGCGCCAGCACTCTGACTAGCGGTAGCACAGATACGCAGTATTTT.